The present T cell receptor beta chain was sequenced within a study of blood T cell repertoires in COVID-19. Whole-study context: The origin of the acute and convalescent COVID-19 samples was the United States, Italy and Spain. Sources were T cells, B-cell-depleted T cells, or PBMCs; the material itself was cDNA or gDNA.

Trimming took off 4 bases at V and 0 bases at J, with 11 bases between the two ends. The germline CDR1 and CDR2 sequences are SGDLS and YYNGEE. The CDR3 extends over 15 amino acids. This table comes from immunoSEQ multiplex PCR, and its TCRdb copy is limited to in-frame clones, with some not included. The table has under 200,000 clones, roughly 77% seen once. Seattle patient enrollment occurred during active infection, with longitudinal follow-up thereafter. The genes are TRBV9 and TRBJ2-1; TRBD1 might be the D (6 bases). The clonotype comes from a woman aged 40 to 55 with COVID-19, enrolled during active disease. The sequenced sample was peripheral blood. CDR3 residues: CASSPTDSSYNEQFF. The CDR3 DNA is TGTGCCAGCAGCCCGACGGACAGCTCCTACAATGAGCAGTTCTTC.